This entry lists 16 T cell receptor beta chains sequenced from one sample in a study of CD8 T cells in ankylosing spondylitis. TCRdb processed the 5' RACE reads anew with MiXCR; each CDR3 protein has one entry. The data show over 75,000 distinct CDR3 sequences, about 9.1% seen once. The sequenced material came from blood, either unsorted or a sorted T cell fraction (not recorded which). Receptors were obtained from a male donor with ankylosing spondylitis or in good health (not recorded which).

This clonotype was observed at least ten times. This chain links TRBV9 with TRBJ2-1, with 8 bases lining up with TRBD1. The germline gives CDR1 SGDLS, CDR2 YYNGEE. The length of the CDR3 is 14 residues. With V trimmed by 3 bases and J by 6 bases, 5 bases remained unmatched. The CDR3 region has the DNA TGTGCCAGCAGCGCCGGACAGGGAGGCAATGAGCAGTTCTTC. As protein: CASSAGQGGNEQFF.

This clonotype was detected ten times or more. The V and J genes are TRBV20-1 and TRBJ2-7; no clear D. V was trimmed by 6 bases and J by 3 bases, leaving 21 bases between them. The CDR3 has 15 amino acids. Germline V gives CDR1 DFQATT, CDR2 SNEGSKA (reference sequence). This chain's CDR3 is CSAPTPLTLRYEQYF. Here the CDR3 DNA reads TGCAGTGCGCCGACTCCGCTGACGCTGCGCTACGAGCAGTACTTC.

Many counts were recorded for this clonotype. The chain carries TRBV27 and TRBJ2-1; 9 nucleotides match TRBD2. Trimming removed 6 bases from V and 8 bases from J; junction bases left unmatched: 20. Germline values: CDR1 MNHEY, CDR2 SMNVEV (reference sequence). The CDR3 length is 18 residues. The CDR3 protein is CASSRGPGLATKVYEQFF. CDR3 DNA sequence: TGTGCCAGCAGCCGAGGGCCGGGACTAGCCACAAAGGTCTATGAGCAGTTCTTC.

V gene TRBV9 combines with J gene TRBJ2-2; 8 positions agree with TRBD1. This CDR3 is 14 amino acids long. CDR1 and CDR2 (germline): SGDLS, YYNGEE. V gave up 6 bases and J gave up 7 bases; unmatched junction bases: 8. The DNA of the CDR3 is TGTGCCAGCACCAGGACAGGGAGGTACGGGGAGCTGTTTTTT. It encodes CASTRTGRYGELFF.

This sequence joins TRBV11-2 and TRBJ1-6; D gene unclear. V was clipped by 5 bases and J by 5 bases, with 7 bases between them. The CDR3 consists of 13 residues. Germline CDR1 and CDR2: SGHAT and FQNNGV. The DNA for the CDR3 is TGTGCCAGCAGCCGACAAGATAATTCACCCCTCCACTTT. Amino acid sequence: CASSRQDNSPLHF.

Many counts were recorded for this clonotype. V and J are TRBV7-9 and TRBJ2-5; D unclear. Germline V gives CDR1 SEHNR, CDR2 FQNEAQ (reference sequence). V lost 5 bases and J 5 bases, leaving 9 bases between the germline ends. The CDR3 length is 12 residues. CDR3 DNA: TGTGCCAGCAGCAAAAGTGTGGAGACCCAGTACTTC. Its protein is CASSKSVETQYF.

This clonotype was detected only a few times. The CDR3 nucleotides are TGTGCCAGCTCCCAAACTAGGGGGTCCTACAATGAGCAGTTCTTC. Its protein is CASSQTRGSYNEQFF. This chain connects TRBV18 to TRBJ2-1; the D gene is possibly TRBD1 (6 bases). The CDR3 length is 15 residues. Trimming shortened V by 6 bases and J by 1 base, and 13 bases separated the two germline ends. Germline V CDR1 and CDR2: KGHSH, LQKENI.

This clonotype was detected ten times or more. The V gene is TRBV9, the J gene TRBJ2-7; no reliable D call. The V end lost 3 bases, the J end lost 2 bases, and 12 bases lay between the germline ends. CDR1 is SGDLS, CDR2 YYNGEE, per germline. The CDR3 has 14 residues. CDR3 amino acids: CASSERWEPYEQYF. In DNA, the CDR3 is TGTGCCAGCAGCGAGAGGTGGGAACCCTACGAGCAGTACTTC.

This clonotype came up many times. This chain links TRBV5-1 with TRBJ2-7; D is ambiguous. CDR1 SGHRS and CDR2 YFSETQ come from the germline V gene. The germline V and J ends were trimmed by 1 base and 5 bases, with 4 bases remaining between them. The CDR3 sequence is 11 residues long. The CDR3 reads CASSLWDEQYF. The CDR3 nucleotides are TGCGCCAGCAGCTTGTGGGACGAGCAGTACTTC.

Ten or more counts support this clonotype. The genes are TRBV3-1 and TRBJ1-5; 9 positions agree with TRBD1. The CDR3 consists of 17 residues. Germline V gene sequence: CDR1 LGHDT, CDR2 YNNKEL (reference sequence). The V and J ends lost 0 bases and 7 bases, in that order; junction bases with no gene match: 10. The CDR3 DNA sequence: TGTGCCAGCAGCCAAGAATGGGACAGGGAAGTCTTACAGCCCCAGCATTTT. It translates to CASSQEWDREVLQPQHF. Supplemented by reference TRBV3-1 and TRBJ1-5, the full variable domain reads DTAVSQTPKYLVTQMGNDKSIKCEQNLGHDTMYWYKQDSKKFLKIMFSYNNKELIINETVPNRFSPKSPDKAHLNLHINSLELGDSAVYFCASSQEWDREVLQPQHFGDGTRLSIL.

V and J are TRBV11-2 and TRBJ2-1, with TRBD2 matching 8 bases. After removal of 1 base from V and 3 bases from J, the junction contained 5 bases not matched to a gene. This CDR3 contains 16 residues. Germline CDR1 reads SGHAT; CDR2 reads FQNNGV. The CDR3, as DNA: TGTGCCAGCAGCTTAGGGCGGGGGGCCCGCTACAATGAGCAGTTCTTC. It codes for CASSLGRGARYNEQFF.

This clonotype has at least ten counts. The chain employs TRBV5-1 and TRBJ1-1; 7 bases line up with TRBD1. Looked up from germline, CDR1 is SGHRS and CDR2 is YFSETQ. This CDR3 comprises 20 residues. V shed 10 bases and J 0 bases; nucleotides not matched to a gene: 27. CDR3: CAGGPLKDDRVIIVNTEAFF. CDR3 bases: TGCGCCGGAGGACCGTTAAAAGACGACAGGGTAATAATTGTGAACACTGAAGCTTTCTTT.

The chain is built from TRBV2 and TRBJ2-7, with 12 bases matching TRBD2. The trim removed 5 bases at V and 7 bases at J, leaving 6 bases unmatched. The CDR3 is made up of 14 amino acids. The germline gives CDR1 SNHLY, CDR2 FYNNEI. The CDR3 coding sequence is TGTGCCAGCAGTCTAGCGGGGGGGACTCGGGAGCAGTACTTC. Translation: CASSLAGGTREQYF. Drawing the rest from reference TRBV2 and TRBJ2-7, the complete variable domain is EPEVTQTPSHQVTQMGQEVILRCVPISNHLYFYWYRQILGQKVEFLVSFYNNEISEKSEIFDDQFSVERPDGSNFTLKIRSTKLEDSAMYFCASSLAGGTREQYFGPGTRLTVT.

This clonotype was counted many times. The CDR3 sequence: CASSFGQGAREEQYF. The CDR3 DNA follows: TGCGCCAGCAGCTTCGGACAGGGGGCACGGGAGGAGCAGTACTTC. The J gene is TRBJ2-7, the V gene TRBV5-1; 11 bases line up with TRBD1. The CDR3 runs 15 residues. Losses at the gene ends were 2 bases for V and 7 bases for J; bases not matched to a gene: 8. Germline V lookup: CDR1 SGHRS, CDR2 YFSETQ. Based on the CDR3 plus reference TRBV5-1 and TRBJ2-7, the full variable domain is KAGVTQTPRYLIKTRGQQVTLSCSPISGHRSVSWYQQTPGQGLQFLFEYFSETQRNKGNFPGRFSGRQFSNSRSEMNVSTLELGDSALYLCASSFGQGAREEQYFGPGTRLTVT.

This clonotype has ten or more counts. V gene TRBV29-1 combines with J gene TRBJ2-7, with unresolved D. This CDR3 has 12 residues. Germline V gene data show CDR1 as SQVTM and CDR2 as ANQGSEA. V dropped 1 base and J dropped 4 bases, with 8 bases sitting between them. The CDR3 reads CSVEGNKYEQYF. The CDR3 DNA follows: TGCAGCGTTGAAGGTAATAAGTACGAGCAGTACTTC.

This clonotype was picked up many times. V and J are TRBV11-1 and TRBJ2-3; 8 bases fit TRBD2. The CDR3 is made up of 20 amino acids. Germline-derived CDR1 and CDR2 are SGHAT and FQDESV (reference sequence). The trim removed 5 bases at V and 0 bases at J, leaving 19 bases unmatched. The CDR3 reads CASSTTVELAVGISTDTQYF. The CDR3 DNA sequence: TGTGCCAGCAGCACCACGGTGGAACTAGCGGTGGGGATTAGCACAGATACGCAGTATTTT.